These 15 T cell receptor beta chains originate from one sample sequenced in a study of T cell responses to AZD1222 COVID-19 vaccine. The repertoire was sequenced with immunoSEQ multiplex PCR; TCRdb's copy has only in-frame clones and lacks some. The sample lists 120,000 or so clones, around 90% occurring once. The sample in question was peripheral blood, obtained on day 0 of AZD1222 vaccination. Every receptor here comes from an adult in good health.

The rearrangement uses TRBV30 and TRBJ2-3; tentatively, D is TRBD1 (6 bases). V was cut by 3 bases and J by 2 bases, with 12 bases left in between. Germline CDR1 reads GTSNPN; CDR2 reads SVGIG (reference sequence). The CDR3 extends over 14 amino acids. This chain's CDR3 is CAWRKDRNTDTQYF. In DNA, the CDR3 is TGTGCCTGGAGGAAGGACAGAAACACAGATACGCAGTATTTT.

The J gene is TRBJ2-4, the V gene TRBV7-9; TRBD1 matches 11 bases. V dropped 5 bases and J dropped 8; count of bases not matched to a gene: 11. The CDR3 has 16 residues. CDR1 and CDR2 from the germline V gene are SEHNR and FQNEAQ (reference sequence). The CDR3 bases are TGTGCCAGCAGCCCGCTACTGGACAGGGGGCGTGACATTCAGTACTTC. This codes for CASSPLLDRGRDIQYF.

The CDR3 here is CASSQRTGGESEAFF. In DNA, the CDR3 is TGCGCCAGCAGCCAACGGACAGGGGGCGAGTCTGAAGCTTTCTTT. The chain employs TRBV5-1 and TRBJ1-1; 11 bases fit TRBD1. Trimming removed 4 bases from V and 6 bases from J; junction bases left unmatched: 8. The CDR3 extends over 15 amino acids. The V gene's germline CDR1 is SGHRS and CDR2 YFSETQ.

The chain carries TRBV5-4 and TRBJ2-1, with unresolved D. CDR3 length: 11 amino acids. The germline gives CDR1 SGHNT, CDR2 YYREEE (reference sequence). V gave up 6 bases and J gave up 7 bases, with 8 bases separating them. The CDR3 region is CASILGNEQFF. DNA for the CDR3: TGTGCCAGCATTCTAGGTAATGAGCAGTTCTTC.

The chain has TRBV30 and TRBJ2-1; D gene ambiguous. This CDR3 is 13 amino acids long. V lost 2 bases to trimming and J lost 7 bases, with 12 bases between them. The germline gives CDR1 GTSNPN, CDR2 SVGIG (reference sequence). CDR3 in amino acids: CAWSSGSPNEQFF. The CDR3 nucleotides read TGTGCCTGGAGTTCGGGTTCACCGAATGAGCAGTTCTTC.

The chain is built from TRBV7-8 and TRBJ1-5; D ambiguous. The V end lost 1 base, the J end lost 9 bases, and 13 bases lay between the germline ends. Germline lookup yields CDR1 SGHVS and CDR2 FQNEAQ. This CDR3 is 14 amino acids long. CDR3 sequence: CASSLDPRRTPQHF. The CDR3, as DNA: TGTGCCAGCAGCTTAGATCCCCGGCGTACGCCCCAGCATTTT.

The chain links TRBV7-3 to TRBJ2-2; D is uncertain. The germline gives CDR1 SGHTA, CDR2 FQGTGA. V was cut by 5 bases and J by 3 bases, with 7 bases left in between. CDR3 length: 13 residues. CDR3 sequence: CASSGTDTGELFF. CDR3 sequence (DNA): TGTGCCAGCAGCGGCACAGACACCGGGGAGCTGTTTTTT.

The CDR3 DNA reads TGTGCCAGTAGTCTCGGGAGAGGGGATGGCACTGAAGCTTTCTTT. Protein sequence: CASSLGRGDGTEAFF. The chain joins TRBV19 to TRBJ1-1, with D possibly matching TRBD1 (5 bases). Trimming pared 5 bases from V and 4 bases from J, leaving 17 bases between. This CDR3 comprises 15 residues. In germline, CDR1 is LNHDA, CDR2 SQIVND (reference sequence).

The genes are TRBV2 and TRBJ2-3; the D is unclear. The germline V gene encodes CDR1 SNHLY and CDR2 FYNNEI. The CDR3 spans 13 residues. Deletions cut 6 bases from V and 2 bases from J, with 9 bases between. This CDR3 is CASSPIPTDTQYF. CDR3 in DNA: TGTGCCAGCAGCCCCATACCCACAGATACGCAGTATTTT.

This clone was counted a single time. The chain links TRBV5-1 to TRBJ2-5; TRBD2 matches at 11 bases. Germline V CDR1 and CDR2: SGHRS, YFSETQ. CDR3 length: 14 amino acids. Unmatched junction bases numbered 0, after V lost 0 bases and J lost 5 bases. Here the CDR3 DNA reads TGCGCCAGCAGCTTGGCTAGCGGGAGGGAGACCCAGTACTTC. Protein product: CASSLASGRETQYF.

This clone came up a few times. The chain is built from TRBV7-9 and TRBJ2-1; unclear D gene. CDR3 length: 15 amino acids. From germline, CDR1 is SEHNR and CDR2 FQNEAQ (reference sequence). The V and J ends lost 4 bases and 0 bases respectively, with 10 bases between them. The CDR3 region is CASSSPGVSYNEQFF. The CDR3 DNA sequence: TGTGCCAGCAGCTCCCCTGGCGTCTCCTACAATGAGCAGTTCTTC.

The genes are TRBV11-2 and TRBJ2-1; no firm D call. V lost 1 base and J 10 bases, leaving 14 bases between the germline ends. Germline V lookup: CDR1 SGHAT, CDR2 FQNNGV. The CDR3 consists of 14 residues. The CDR3: CASSLASALWEQFF. The CDR3 nucleotides are TGTGCCAGCAGCTTAGCTTCCGCGCTCTGGGAGCAGTTCTTC.

The V and J genes are TRBV9 and TRBJ1-2; D is unresolved. The CDR3 runs to 11 residues. Germline CDR1 SGDLS, CDR2 YYNGEE. V lost 3 bases and J lost 7, with 7 bases in between. DNA of the CDR3: TGTGCCAGCAGCGCCCATCGTGGCTACACCTTC. As protein: CASSAHRGYTF.

This chain connects TRBV10-3 to TRBJ2-2, with TRBD1 identical over 8 bases. After removal of 10 bases from V and 2 bases from J, the junction contained 3 bases not matched to a gene. Per germline, CDR1 ENHRY and CDR2 SYGVKD. The length of the CDR3 is 13 residues. CDR3 loop: CATRGPNTGELFF. The CDR3 DNA reads as TGTGCCACCAGGGGGCCCAACACCGGGGAGCTGTTTTTT.

CDR3 region: CASSQGVSWDSATNEKLFF. CDR3 nucleotide sequence: TGTGCCAGCAGCCAAGGTGTTTCATGGGACAGTGCAACTAATGAAAAACTGTTTTTT. V usage is TRBV3-1 (or the pseudogene TRBV3-2) and J usage is TRBJ1-4; 7 bases are shared with TRBD1. The CDR3 length is 19 residues. Trimming removed 1 base from V and 0 bases from J; junction bases left unmatched: 11. Germline V lookup: CDR1 LGHDT, CDR2 YNNKEL (reference sequence).